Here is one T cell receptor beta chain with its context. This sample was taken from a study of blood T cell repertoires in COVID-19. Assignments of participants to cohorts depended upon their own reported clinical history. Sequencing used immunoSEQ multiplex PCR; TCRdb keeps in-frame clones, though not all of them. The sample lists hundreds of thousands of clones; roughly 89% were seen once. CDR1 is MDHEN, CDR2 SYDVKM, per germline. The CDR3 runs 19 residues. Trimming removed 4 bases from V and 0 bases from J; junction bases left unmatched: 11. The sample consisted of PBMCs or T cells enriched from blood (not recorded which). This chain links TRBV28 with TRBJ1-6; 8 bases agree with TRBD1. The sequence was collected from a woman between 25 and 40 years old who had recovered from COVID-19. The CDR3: CASSSGTGSTNSYNSPLHF. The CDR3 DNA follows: TGTGCCAGCAGTTCCGGGACAGGCTCGACGAACTCCTATAATTCACCCCTCCACTTT.